This T cell receptor (beta chain) came from a study of T-cell reconstitution after alpha-beta-depleted transplantation in children. General study findings and limits: Once a year had passed after transplant, T-cell counts and diversity came mostly from newly produced T cells. As was reported, about two months after transplant, alpha-beta T cells came from several hundred expanded graft clones. TCRbeta diversity was high at day 60 in some patients (a result of surviving recipient T cells and thymic progenitors).

Unique molecular identifiers tagged the TCRbeta library. Using its own MiXCR run on the PCR reads, TCRdb lists one record per CDR3 protein. The data contain approximately 82,000 distinct CDR3 sequences, around 15% of them singletons. This clonotype was seen many times. Its antigen is unknown. The starting material was PBMCs, mostly from graft donor cells, obtained 180 days after TCRalphabeta/CD19-depleted stem cell transplant. The sequence came from a male patient between 2 and 10 years old who had a stem cell transplant for acute lymphoblastic leukemia, so the T cells may come from the graft donor.

CDR3 bases: TGCAGTGCTACTACCGGCCCCTACGAGCAGTACTTC. Translated, it gives CSATTGPYEQYF. The chain links TRBV20-1 to TRBJ2-7; D is uncertain. This CDR3 is 12 amino acids long. Germline V gene lookup returns CDR1 DFQATT and CDR2 SNEGSKA (reference sequence). V shed 4 bases and J shed 2 bases, with 9 bases lying between them.